The 20 T cell receptor beta chains below all came from one sample that was sequenced in a study of blood T cell repertoires in COVID-19. Here immunoSEQ multiplex PCR was the method, and the copy in TCRdb shows in-frame clones only, minus some. The sample records about 74,000 clones, 70% to 90% being singletons. Material: peripheral blood. The receptors were sampled from a man between 65 and 79 years old with active or convalescent COVID-19.

The V gene is TRBV30, the J gene TRBJ1-2, with D maybe TRBD1 (6 bases). The V end lost 4 bases, the J end lost 6 bases, and 18 bases lay between the germline ends. Germline-derived CDR1 and CDR2 are GTSNPN and SVGIG (reference sequence). This CDR3 is 14 amino acids long. The CDR3 DNA follows: TGTGCCTGGATACAAGGGGGGGCGGGAGATGGCTACACCTTC. Translated: CAWIQGGAGDGYTF.

This chain joins TRBV27 and TRBJ1-6; D remains ambiguous. V was trimmed by 7 bases and J by 8 bases, leaving 21 bases between them. The germline gives CDR1 MNHEY, CDR2 SMNVEV (reference sequence). The CDR3 covers 16 residues. In DNA, the CDR3 is TGTGCCAGCAATACCATCCCCCCCTTCTTAGATTCACCCCTCCACTTT. Amino acids: CASNTIPPFLDSPLHF.

The chain joins TRBV19 to TRBJ1-5, with 9 bases matching TRBD1. The germline V gene encodes CDR1 LNHDA and CDR2 SQIVND (reference sequence). This CDR3 has 13 amino acids. After removal of 7 bases from V and 5 bases from J, the junction contained 3 bases not matched to a gene. The DNA of the CDR3 is TGTGCCAGTACGGACAGGGGCTATCAGCCCCAGCATTTT. Residues: CASTDRGYQPQHF.

Only a few counts were recorded for this clone. This chain joins TRBV5-1 and TRBJ2-5; no clear D gene. Trimming stripped 0 bases from V and 4 bases from J, with 7 bases between. In germline, CDR1 is SGHRS, CDR2 YFSETQ. This CDR3 is built from 13 residues. The CDR3 sequence is CASSLALLETQYF. CDR3 bases: TGCGCCAGCAGCTTGGCCTTGTTAGAGACCCAGTACTTC.

This chain uses TRBV19 with TRBJ2-1; TRBD1 is a possible D gene (5 bases). Germline assignment: CDR1 LNHDA and CDR2 SQIVND (reference sequence). CDR3 length equals 13 residues. Trimming removed 3 bases at V and 8 bases at J, with 11 bases between. The CDR3 nucleotides read TGTGCCAGTAGTATGACCAGGGTGGATGAGCAGTTCTTC. It yields the protein CASSMTRVDEQFF.

By its share, this clone is medium-sized. The chain is built from TRBV6-6 and TRBJ2-5, with 8 positions matching TRBD1. Trimming removed 5 bases from V and 14 bases from J; junction bases left unmatched: 7. The CDR3 runs 11 residues. The V gene's germline CDR1 is MNHNY and CDR2 SVGAGI (reference sequence). The CDR3 protein is CASSHTGGSYF. CDR3 sequence (DNA): TGTGCCAGCAGTCACACAGGGGGAAGCTACTTC.

The V and J genes are TRBV18 and TRBJ2-7; D is unclear. Germline assignment: CDR1 KGHSH and CDR2 LQKENI. The CDR3 extends over 14 amino acids. The germline V and J ends were trimmed by 6 bases and 3 bases, with 15 bases remaining between them. The CDR3 DNA follows: TGTGCCAGCTCCCTTACTGCTACGGTCTACGAGCAGTACTTC. This encodes CASSLTATVYEQYF.

CDR3 DNA sequence: TGTGCCAGCAGTGACCAACCGGTCGGCACAGATACGCAGTATTTT. As protein: CASSDQPVGTDTQYF. This sequence joins TRBV6-4 and TRBJ2-3; D gene ambiguous. Germline V gene sequence: CDR1 MRHNA, CDR2 SNTAGT. The CDR3 is 15 residues long. Trimming shortened V by 2 bases and J by 1 base, and 10 bases separated the two germline ends.

The chain joins TRBV18 to TRBJ1-4, with D perhaps TRBD1 (6 bases). The CDR3 covers 15 residues. Trimming took 3 bases from V and 6 from J, leaving 14 bases between them. The germline gives CDR1 KGHSH, CDR2 LQKENI. CDR3 residues: CASSPGTPRDEKLFF. The CDR3 coding sequence is TGTGCCAGCTCACCGGGGACACCCCGGGATGAAAAACTGTTTTTT.

Details on this clone: One end of the junction does not line up with germline, which may come from a read error. V is TRBV5-5 and J is TRBJ1-1, with D tentatively TRBD1 (5 bases). This CDR3 has 13 residues. Germline V gives CDR1 SGHKS, CDR2 YYEKEE (reference sequence). The CDR3 nucleotides are TGTGCCAGCAGCTTGGGACAGCCGGGGGGAGGGAATTTT. It yields the protein CASSLGQPGGGNF.

The chain combines TRBV20-1 with TRBJ1-2; D uncertain. CDR1 is DFQATT and CDR2 is SNEGSKA in the germline V gene (reference sequence). V was cut by 6 bases and J by 8 bases, with 13 bases left in between. The CDR3 has 11 amino acids. The CDR3 reads CSAGSGSGYTF. In nucleotides, the CDR3 is TGCAGTGCGGGATCGGGGAGCGGCTACACCTTC.

This sequence joins TRBV2 and TRBJ2-3; TRBD2 aligns across 7 bases. The CDR3 extends over 16 amino acids. V trimming: 6 bases; J trimming: 0 bases; junction bases outside the gene matches: 9. Germline-derived CDR1 and CDR2 are SNHLY and FYNNEI. Here the CDR3 reads CASSLERDRSTDTQYF. In nucleotides, the CDR3 is TGTGCCAGCAGCTTGGAGCGGGACCGTAGCACAGATACGCAGTATTTT.

The gene calls are TRBV27 and TRBJ2-1, with 9 bases aligning to TRBD1. Germline V CDR1 and CDR2: MNHEY, SMNVEV (reference sequence). The CDR3 is made up of 15 amino acids. After removal of 0 bases from V and 9 bases from J, the junction contained 6 bases not matched to a gene. The CDR3 is CASSLSGQGMSEQFF. The CDR3 DNA sequence: TGTGCCAGCAGTTTATCGGGACAGGGCATGAGTGAGCAGTTCTTC.

Comment on this clone: Other DNA sequences from this sample encode an identical CDR3 as well. The chain combines TRBV5-1 with TRBJ1-1; possibly TRBD1 for D (5 bases). The CDR3 sequence is 14 residues long. The ends were cut back, 3 bases at V and 1 base at J, with 10 bases in the middle. Germline CDR1 and CDR2: SGHRS and YFSETQ. The CDR3 sequence: CASSSLGQNTEAFF. As DNA, the CDR3 is TGCGCCAGCAGCTCCCTGGGGCAGAACACTGAAGCTTTCTTT.

This chain uses TRBV7-8 with TRBJ2-3, with 9 bases that match TRBD1. The V and J ends lost 1 base and 2 bases, in that order; junction bases with no gene match: 7. Per germline, CDR1 SGHVS and CDR2 FQNEAQ. This CDR3 region has 17 residues. The CDR3 region is CASSLGLHRGLTDTQYF. The CDR3 DNA sequence: TGTGCCAGCAGCTTAGGGTTACACAGGGGGCTCACAGATACGCAGTATTTT.

About this clone itself: The germline gene is not matched at one end of the junction; a read error may be the cause. The chain recombines TRBV5-1 with TRBJ1-2, with 8 nucleotides matching TRBD1. From germline, CDR1 is SGHRS and CDR2 YFSETQ. The CDR3 loop spans 15 amino acids. This CDR3 is CASSLDRAQTRGYTF. CDR3 nucleotide sequence: TGCGCCAGCAGTTTGGACAGGGCACAAACCAGGGGCTACACCTTC. Based on the CDR3 plus reference TRBV5-1 and TRBJ1-2, the full variable domain is KAGVTQTPRYLIKTRGQQVTLSCSPISGHRSVSWYQQTPGQGLQFLFEYFSETQRNKGNFPGRFSGRQFSNSRSEMNVSTLELGDSALYLCASSLDRAQTRGYTFGSGTRLTVV.

This chain joins TRBV12-2 and TRBJ2-1; whether TRBD1, the table's D call, matches the DNA was not checked. TRBV12-2 is an annotated pseudogene. CDR3 length: 14 residues. The CDR3 sequence is CASRDRGHSNEQFF. The CDR3 bases are TGTGCAAGTCGTGACAGGGGGCATAGTAATGAGCAGTTCTTC.

V is TRBV3-1 (or the pseudogene TRBV3-2) and J is TRBJ2-3, with TRBD2 matching 7 bases. V was pared by 0 bases and J by 5 bases, with 14 bases of the junction left unmatched. The CDR3 is made up of 18 amino acids. Germline V lookup: CDR1 LGHDT, CDR2 YNNKEL (reference sequence). CDR3 nucleotide sequence: TGTGCCAGCAGCCAAGATACCCCGACGGGGGGTGGTGTAGATACGCAGTATTTT. It specifies CASSQDTPTGGGVDTQYF.

In the case of this clone: One end of the junction is discordant with germline, which a read error may explain. The chain recombines TRBV2 with TRBJ1-4, with D possibly TRBD1 on 5 matching bases. The CDR3 runs 15 residues. Germline V CDR1 and CDR2: SNHLY, FYNNEI. DNA of the CDR3: TGTGCCAGCAGCGAAGGGGCTCCCCTTATGGAAAAACTGTTTTTT. It yields the protein CASSEGAPLMEKLFF.

The rearrangement links TRBV5-4 to TRBJ2-3; 11 nucleotides align to TRBD2. CDR1 and CDR2 (germline): SGHNT, YYREEE (reference sequence). The CDR3 covers 15 residues. Unmatched junction bases numbered 2, after V lost 1 base and J lost 4 bases. The CDR3, as DNA: TGTGCCAGCAGCTTGACTAGCGGGAGCGCAGATACGCAGTATTTT. Protein product: CASSLTSGSADTQYF. Looking up the rest from reference TRBV5-4 and TRBJ2-3 gives the full variable domain: ETGVTQSPTHLIKTRGQQVTLRCSSQSGHNTVSWYQQALGQGPQFIFQYYREEENGRGNFPPRFSGLQFPNYSSELNVNALELDDSALYLCASSLTSGSADTQYFGPGTRLTVL.